The 27 T cell receptor beta chains given below trace back to one sample, sequenced in a study of cytomegalovirus exposure and HLA in healthy donors. The protocol was immunoSEQ multiplex PCR, while the TCRdb copy is restricted to in-frame clones and leaves out a portion. The sample lists some 200,000 clones, around nine tenths seen once, with approximately 1.1% in the top ten. Sequencing input: PBMCs. Source of these receptors: a woman in her late teens or twenties in good health and CMV-seronegative.

This clone is medium-sized. The J gene is TRBJ2-1, the V gene TRBV6-4; 10 nucleotides match TRBD2. V lost 3 bases, J lost 3 bases, and 2 bases stayed unmatched. Looked up from germline, CDR1 is MRHNA and CDR2 is SNTAGT. This CDR3 is built from 15 residues. This chain's CDR3 is CASSEASGSYNEQFF. The CDR3 nucleotides are TGTGCCAGCAGTGAAGCTAGCGGGAGCTACAATGAGCAGTTCTTC.

On this clone: At one end, the junction sequence differs from germline, possibly due to a read error. The genes are TRBV23-1 and TRBJ2-1; 14 positions agree with TRBD2. TRBV23-1 is labeled an ORF, and its function is uncertain. The CDR3 runs 16 residues. The CDR3, as DNA: TGCGCCAGCAGTCAATACAATGGGACTAGCGGGGGACCACTCGTCTTC. This translates into CASSQYNGTSGGPLVF.

The chain employs TRBV6-4 and TRBJ1-2; TRBD1 might be the D (6 bases). Looked up from germline, CDR1 is MRHNA and CDR2 is SNTAGT. Trimming cost V 0 bases and J 0 bases, with 20 bases left between them. The CDR3 sequence is 19 residues long. CDR3 region: CASSDSTGQNAFPNYGYTF. CDR3 nucleotides: TGTGCCAGCAGTGACTCGACAGGCCAAAACGCTTTTCCTAACTATGGCTACACCTTC.

This sequence joins TRBV7-9 and TRBJ2-7; 7 nucleotides agree with TRBD1. V trimming: 5 bases; J trimming: 1 base; junction bases outside the gene matches: 5. Germline CDR1 SEHNR, CDR2 FQNEAQ (reference sequence). CDR3 length: 14 amino acids. The CDR3 protein is CASSTRDSSYEQYF. Here the CDR3 DNA reads TGTGCCAGCAGCACCCGGGACAGTTCCTACGAGCAGTACTTC.

The rearrangement joins TRBV27 to TRBJ1-1; 7 nucleotides line up with TRBD1. Germline V gives CDR1 MNHEY, CDR2 SMNVEV (reference sequence). The junction had 4 bases not matched to a gene; V was cut back by 2 bases and J by 4 bases. This CDR3 is built from 14 residues. This CDR3 is CASSLGHRGTEAFF. In DNA form, the CDR3 reads TGTGCCAGCAGTTTAGGACACAGGGGCACTGAAGCTTTCTTT.

The count of this clone is one. This rearrangement joins TRBV10-3 to TRBJ2-1; 7 nucleotides agree with TRBD1. V was pared by 5 bases and J by 1 base, with 8 bases of the junction left unmatched. The CDR3 totals 16 residues. Per germline, CDR1 ENHRY and CDR2 SYGVKD. CDR3 loop: CAISQETGVSYNEQFF. CDR3 DNA sequence: TGTGCCATCAGTCAAGAAACAGGGGTGTCCTACAATGAGCAGTTCTTC.

The CDR3 nucleotides read TGTGCCAGCGTATCCCTAAACACTGAAGCTTTCTTT. Protein sequence: CASVSLNTEAFF. The chain couples TRBV25-1 to TRBJ1-1; D not resolved. CDR1 and CDR2 (germline): MGHDK, SYGVNS. The V end was cut by 8 bases, the J end by 2 bases, with 9 bases between. The CDR3 has 12 amino acids.

This chain joins TRBV28 and TRBJ2-7, with D perhaps TRBD2 (6 bases). The CDR3 sequence is 18 residues long. Germline CDR1 reads MDHEN; CDR2 reads SYDVKM. Trimming cost V 1 base and J 1 base, with 20 bases left between them. CDR3 DNA: TGTGCCAGCAGTTTATTCTCTGTCCGAGGGAGGAGGTCCTACGAGCAGTACTTC. Protein: CASSLFSVRGRRSYEQYF.

The V gene is TRBV5-4, the J gene TRBJ1-1; D ambiguous. V gave up 0 bases and J gave up 5 bases, with 11 bases separating them. The CDR3 loop spans 14 amino acids. CDR1 is SGHNT and CDR2 is YYREEE in the germline V gene (reference sequence). The CDR3 here is CASSLGVPGTEAFF. The CDR3 bases are TGTGCCAGCAGCTTGGGGGTCCCGGGGACTGAAGCTTTCTTT.

The chain has TRBV29-1 and TRBJ1-1; 9 bases line up with TRBD1. V gave up 1 base and J gave up 0 bases; unmatched junction bases: 15. The CDR3 is 19 amino acids. Germline V lookup: CDR1 SQVTM, CDR2 ANQGSEA. CDR3 nucleotides: TGCAGCGTTGAAGTTGGCTCGGGGACAGGGCGAGTTCTGAACACTGAAGCTTTCTTT. It codes for CSVEVGSGTGRVLNTEAFF.

This CDR3 reads CASSLGQGNSNQPQHF. In DNA, the CDR3 is TGCGCCAGCAGCTTGGGACAGGGTAATAGCAATCAGCCCCAGCATTTT. This chain links TRBV5-1 with TRBJ1-5; 7 nucleotides line up with TRBD1. The CDR3 is 16 amino acids. The junction had 3 bases not matched to a gene; V was cut back by 0 bases and J by 0 bases. Germline V gene sequence: CDR1 SGHRS, CDR2 YFSETQ. The full variable domain, its missing parts supplied by reference TRBV5-1 and TRBJ1-5, is KAGVTQTPRYLIKTRGQQVTLSCSPISGHRSVSWYQQTPGQGLQFLFEYFSETQRNKGNFPGRFSGRQFSNSRSEMNVSTLELGDSALYLCASSLGQGNSNQPQHFGDGTRLSIL.

The rearrangement uses TRBV5-6 and TRBJ1-1; TRBD1 matches at 7 bases. Germline V gene lookup returns CDR1 SGHDT and CDR2 YYEEEE. This CDR3 contains 14 residues. The ends lost 1 base at V and 8 bases at J; junction bases unmatched: 8. Here the CDR3 reads CASSLLYGQVEAFF. CDR3 DNA: TGTGCCAGCAGCTTGCTTTACGGACAGGTGGAAGCTTTCTTT.

The chain joins TRBV5-1 to TRBJ1-5, with D tentatively TRBD1 (5 bases). Germline V CDR1 and CDR2: SGHRS, YFSETQ. The CDR3 totals 15 residues. With 0 bases removed from V and 0 bases from J, the gap between germline ends came to 7 bases. CDR3 sequence: CASSLGQYSNQPQHF. DNA of the CDR3: TGCGCCAGCAGCTTGGGACAGTATAGCAATCAGCCCCAGCATTTT. The full variable domain, its missing parts supplied by reference TRBV5-1 and TRBJ1-5, is KAGVTQTPRYLIKTRGQQVTLSCSPISGHRSVSWYQQTPGQGLQFLFEYFSETQRNKGNFPGRFSGRQFSNSRSEMNVSTLELGDSALYLCASSLGQYSNQPQHFGDGTRLSIL.

The rearrangement links TRBV7-6 to TRBJ2-6; tentative D call: TRBD1 (6 bases). Germline CDR1 is SGHVS and CDR2 is FNYEAQ. The germline V and J ends were trimmed by 1 base and 4 bases, with 11 bases remaining between them. The CDR3 extends over 16 amino acids. CDR3 sequence reads: CASSLVLGAGANVLTF. The CDR3 coding sequence is TGTGCCAGCAGCTTAGTTCTGGGGGCCGGGGCCAACGTCCTGACTTTC.

V usage is TRBV30 and J usage is TRBJ2-2; D perhaps matches TRBD1 (5 bases). Germline V CDR1 and CDR2: GTSNPN, SVGIG (reference sequence). There are 13 residues in the CDR3. V dropped 5 bases and J dropped 6 bases, with 13 bases sitting between them. CDR3 bases: TGTGCCTGGGTTAAAGGGGTGGCCGGGGAGCTGTTTTTT. It yields the protein CAWVKGVAGELFF.

This chain connects TRBV15 to TRBJ2-7; 10 nucleotides match TRBD1. The CDR3 runs 14 residues. CDR1 is LNHNV, CDR2 YYDKDF, per germline (reference sequence). J gave up 2 bases and V 3 bases, and 1 base lay outside the gene matches. The CDR3 nucleotides are TGTGCCACCAGCAGGGACAGGGGGACCTACGAGCAGTACTTC. This encodes CATSRDRGTYEQYF. The full variable domain, with the rest looked up from reference TRBV15 and TRBJ2-7, is DAMVIQNPRYQVTQFGKPVTLSCSQTLNHNVMYWYQQKSSQAPKLLFHYYDKDFNNEADTPDNFQSRRPNTSFCFLDIRSPGLGDTAMYLCATSRDRGTYEQYFGPGTRLTVT.

In its sample, this clone was seen once. V gene TRBV5-4 combines with J gene TRBJ1-1, with 8 bases identical to TRBD1. The germline V gene encodes CDR1 SGHNT and CDR2 YYREEE (reference sequence). V gave up 3 bases and J gave up 8 bases; unmatched junction bases: 6. The CDR3 extends over 13 amino acids. The CDR3 bases are TGTGCCAGCAGCTCCGGTCAGGGGGCCGAAGCTTTCTTT. Encoded protein: CASSSGQGAEAFF.

The gene calls are TRBV27 and TRBJ1-1; TRBD1 might be the D (5 bases). Trimming took 5 bases from V and 7 from J, leaving 14 bases between them. The CDR3 loop spans 13 amino acids. The V gene's germline CDR1 is MNHEY and CDR2 SMNVEV (reference sequence). Here the CDR3 DNA reads TGTGCCAGCAGTCCCCGGGGGGGGATTGAAGCTTTCTTT. Translating it yields CASSPRGGIEAFF.

The chain has TRBV28 and TRBJ2-6, with TRBD1 identical over 7 bases. The CDR3 sequence is 18 residues long. The J segment lost 1 base and the V segment lost 5 bases, leaving 11 bases of the junction unmatched. Germline assignment: CDR1 MDHEN and CDR2 SYDVKM. The CDR3 region is CASSRDRVVPSGANVLTF. The DNA of the CDR3 is TGTGCCAGCAGTCGCGACAGGGTGGTTCCTTCTGGGGCCAACGTCCTGACTTTC.

The genes are TRBV7-6 and TRBJ1-4; 11 bases line up with TRBD1. After removal of 3 bases from V and 7 bases from J, the junction contained 1 base not matched to a gene. Germline values: CDR1 SGHVS, CDR2 FNYEAQ. The CDR3 sequence is 14 residues long. The CDR3 DNA reads TGTGCCAGCAGCTTGGGACAGGGGGTTGAAAAACTGTTTTTT. This sequence encodes CASSLGQGVEKLFF.

This sequence joins TRBV2 and TRBJ1-1; D possibly corresponds to TRBD1 (5 bases). Germline V gives CDR1 SNHLY, CDR2 FYNNEI. The germline V and J ends were trimmed by 6 bases and 10 bases, with 21 bases remaining between them. The CDR3 is 14 residues long. The chain's CDR3 is CASRSLGHDAGAFF. The CDR3 coding sequence is TGTGCCAGCAGATCTCTCGGACACGACGCTGGAGCTTTCTTT.

The chain uses TRBV7-6 and TRBJ2-1, with 15 bases fitting TRBD2. The CDR3 sequence is 18 residues long. Trimming took 5 bases from V and 2 from J; bases not matched to a gene: 7. Germline values: CDR1 SGHVS, CDR2 FNYEAQ. CDR3 DNA: TGTGCCAGCAGCCCAGGACTAGCGGGGGGGGCCCCCTACAATGAGCAGTTCTTC. This gives the protein CASSPGLAGGAPYNEQFF.

This clone showed up just once. The chain uses TRBV29-1 and TRBJ1-2; weak D call: TRBD1 (5 bases). The germline gives CDR1 SQVTM, CDR2 ANQGSEA. CDR3 size: 13 residues. V lost 7 bases to trimming and J lost 3 bases, with 15 bases between them. This chain's CDR3 is CSAPGGKDYGYTF. As DNA, the CDR3 is TGCAGCGCCCCGGGGGGAAAGGACTATGGCTACACCTTC. Combining the CDR3 with reference TRBV29-1 and TRBJ1-2 gives the whole variable domain SAVISQKPSRDICQRGTSLTIQCQVDSQVTMMFWYRQQPGQSLTLIATANQGSEATYESGFVIDKFPISRPNLTFSTLTVSNMSPEDSSIYLCSAPGGKDYGYTFGSGTRLTVV.

The chain recombines TRBV11-2 with TRBJ1-1; the D is unclear. This CDR3 is 15 amino acids long. Per germline, CDR1 SGHAT and CDR2 FQNNGV. Trimming removed 7 bases at V and 1 base at J, with 16 bases between. The CDR3 nucleotides are TGTGCCAGCACCTCCCCGTTGCAGGCGAACACTGAAGCTTTCTTT. Its protein is CASTSPLQANTEAFF.

The rearrangement links TRBV2 to TRBJ2-7, with a weak D call TRBD1 (6 bases). V was shortened by 4 bases and J by 4 bases, with 11 bases between the two germline ends. The germline V gene encodes CDR1 SNHLY and CDR2 FYNNEI. This CDR3 comprises 13 residues. This chain's CDR3 is CASSVGRGYEQYF. CDR3 sequence (DNA): TGTGCCAGCAGTGTGGGCAGGGGATACGAGCAGTACTTC.

This clone was seen once. The CDR3 loop reads CASSLAGKAGNEQYF. CDR3 DNA sequence: TGCGCCAGCAGCTTGGCAGGGAAAGCGGGGAACGAGCAGTACTTC. The J gene is TRBJ2-7, the V gene TRBV5-1; 7 positions agree with TRBD2. This CDR3 region has 15 residues. CDR1 SGHRS and CDR2 YFSETQ come from the germline V gene. V shed 0 bases, J shed 5 bases, and the junction held 8 bases outside the gene matches.

The rearrangement joins TRBV6-5 to TRBJ1-2; 8 bases are a match to TRBD1. The CDR3 covers 15 residues. Germline lookup yields CDR1 MNHEY and CDR2 SVGAGI. V lost 5 bases and J lost 4; bases outside the gene matches: 9. The CDR3 reads CASSPQGAGIYGYTF. The CDR3 bases are TGTGCCAGCAGTCCCCAGGGGGCGGGGATCTATGGCTACACCTTC.